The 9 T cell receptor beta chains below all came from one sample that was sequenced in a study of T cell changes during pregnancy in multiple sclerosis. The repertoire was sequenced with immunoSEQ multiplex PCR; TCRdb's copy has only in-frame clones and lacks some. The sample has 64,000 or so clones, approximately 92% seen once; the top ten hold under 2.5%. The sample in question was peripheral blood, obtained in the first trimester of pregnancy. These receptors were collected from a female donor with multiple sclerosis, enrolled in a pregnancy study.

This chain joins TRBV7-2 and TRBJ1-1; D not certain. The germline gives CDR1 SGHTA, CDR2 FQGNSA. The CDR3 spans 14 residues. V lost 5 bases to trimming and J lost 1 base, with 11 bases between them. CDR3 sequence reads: CASSTRTGNTEAFF. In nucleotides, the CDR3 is TGTGCCAGCAGCACGAGGACTGGGAACACTGAAGCTTTCTTT. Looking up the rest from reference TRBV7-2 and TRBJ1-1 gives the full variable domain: GAGVSQSPSNKVTEKGKDVELRCDPISGHTALYWYRQSLGQGLEFLIYFQGNSAPDKSGLPSDRFSAERTGGSVSTLTIQRTQQEDSAVYLCASSTRTGNTEAFFGQGTRLTVV.

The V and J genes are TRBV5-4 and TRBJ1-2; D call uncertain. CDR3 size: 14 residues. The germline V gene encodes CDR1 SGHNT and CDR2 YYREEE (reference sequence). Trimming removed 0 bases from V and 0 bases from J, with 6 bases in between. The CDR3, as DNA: TGTGCCAGCAGCTTGGGGGAGGCTAACTATGGCTACACCTTC. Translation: CASSLGEANYGYTF.

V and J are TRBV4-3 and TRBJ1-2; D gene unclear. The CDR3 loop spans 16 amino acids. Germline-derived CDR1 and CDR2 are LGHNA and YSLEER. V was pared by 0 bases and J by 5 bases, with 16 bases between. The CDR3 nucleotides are TGCGCCAGCAGCCAAGAGGTATGGCAGACTGAATATGGCTACACCTTC. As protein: CASSQEVWQTEYGYTF.

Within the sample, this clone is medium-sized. The CDR3 DNA sequence: TGTGCCAGCAGTGAGGGGACAGGGGAGGGCTATGGCTACACCTTC. It yields the protein CASSEGTGEGYGYTF. This chain connects TRBV6-1 to TRBJ1-2; 10 bases align to TRBD1. Germline V gives CDR1 MNHNS, CDR2 SASEGT. This CDR3 has 15 amino acids. Germline trimming cut 3 bases from V and 4 bases from J; bases unmatched to any gene: 5.

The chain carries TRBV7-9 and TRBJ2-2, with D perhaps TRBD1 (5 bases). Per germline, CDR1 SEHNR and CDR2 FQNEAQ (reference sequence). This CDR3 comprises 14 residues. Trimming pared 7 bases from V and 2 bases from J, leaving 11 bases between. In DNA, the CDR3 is TGTGCCAGCAACCCAGGGAAAAACACCGGGGAGCTGTTTTTT. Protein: CASNPGKNTGELFF.

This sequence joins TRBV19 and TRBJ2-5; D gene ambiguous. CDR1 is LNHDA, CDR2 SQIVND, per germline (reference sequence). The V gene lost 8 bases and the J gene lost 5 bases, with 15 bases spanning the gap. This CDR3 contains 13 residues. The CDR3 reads CASSPQESETQYF. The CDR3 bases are TGTGCCAGTTCCCCCCAGGAATCGGAGACCCAGTACTTC.

CDR3: CASSQTGLGKTQYF. The CDR3 region has the DNA TGTGCCAGTAGTCAAACGGGACTTGGTAAGACCCAGTACTTC. V and J are TRBV19 and TRBJ2-5; possible D gene TRBD2, 6 bases. Deletions cut 5 bases from V and 6 bases from J, with 16 bases between. Germline lookup yields CDR1 LNHDA and CDR2 SQIVND (reference sequence). This CDR3 is built from 14 residues.

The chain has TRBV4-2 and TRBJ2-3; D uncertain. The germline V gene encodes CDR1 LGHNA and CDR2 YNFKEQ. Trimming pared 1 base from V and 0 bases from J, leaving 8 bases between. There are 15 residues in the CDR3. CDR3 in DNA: TGTGCCAGCAGCCAAGTAGAACTGAGCACAGATACGCAGTATTTT. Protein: CASSQVELSTDTQYF.

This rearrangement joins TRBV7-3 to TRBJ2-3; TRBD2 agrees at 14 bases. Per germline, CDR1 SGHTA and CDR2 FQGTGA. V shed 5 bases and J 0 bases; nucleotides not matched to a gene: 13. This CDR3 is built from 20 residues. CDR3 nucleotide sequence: TGTGCCAGCAGCGTAAACACCGGGACTAGCGGGAGTTTCAGCACAGATACGCAGTATTTT. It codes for CASSVNTGTSGSFSTDTQYF. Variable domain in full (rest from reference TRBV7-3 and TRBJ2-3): GAGVSQTPSNKVTEKGKYVELRCDPISGHTALYWYRQSLGQGPEFLIYFQGTGAADDSGLPNDRFFAVRPEGSVSTLKIQRTERGDSAVYLCASSVNTGTSGSFSTDTQYFGPGTRLTVL.